This note documents a single T cell receptor (beta chain) sequence. This record comes from a study of blood T cell repertoires in COVID-19. Turning to the study itself: Sites across the United States, Italy and Spain contributed samples from acute and convalescent COVID-19.

As originally analysed: Amplified reference gene primers provided the basis for estimating nucleated cell counts. Libraries were prepared by immunoSEQ multiplex PCR; TCRdb keeps only in-frame clonotypes and omits some of them. V and J calls and clone size are given by that table; D and trimming were obtained from the DNA. The sample shows 65,000 to 70,000 clones, around 79% of them seen only once. The source of this sequence is a man in his 60s with acute or convalescent COVID-19. The sequenced material came from peripheral blood.

The CDR3 DNA reads TGTGCCAGCAGCCCCTCCGGGACACCTAATTCACCCCTCCACTTT. Protein sequence: CASSPSGTPNSPLHF. The J gene is TRBJ1-6, the V gene TRBV7-6; D may be TRBD1 (6 bases). The CDR3 covers 15 residues. V was clipped by 5 bases and J by 6 bases, with 14 bases between them. The germline CDR1 and CDR2 sequences are SGHVS and FNYEAQ. Filled out from reference TRBV7-6 and TRBJ1-6, the complete variable domain reads GAGVSQSPRYKVTKRGQDVALRCDPISGHVSLYWYRQALGQGPEFLTYFNYEAQQDKSGLPNDRFSAERPEGSISTLTIQRTEQRDSAMYRCASSPSGTPNSPLHFGNGTRLTVT.